This T cell receptor beta chain is drawn from a study of high-grade serous ovarian cancer treatment subgroups. Study details: Mean per sample: around 13,000 reads, more than 6,500 unique TCR beta rearrangements. Overall study results and limits: TCR relatedness rose with neoantigen level and trended with mutation load. Without spatial data, bulk sequencing limits insight into HGSC tumor diversity. Only CDR3 was analyzed; CDR1 and CDR2 were not.

The CDR3 spans 15 residues. V was trimmed by 4 bases and J by 2 bases, leaving 15 bases between them. Germline lookup yields CDR1 KGHSH and CDR2 LQKENI. Sequencing was performed with immunoSEQ multiplex PCR; in TCRdb, only in-frame clones are kept and a portion is missing. This sample has 4,500 or so clones, with roughly 82% found just once. The tumor samples were collected prior to definitive surgery or chemotherapy. This clone showed up just a few times. Its antigen is still unknown. The receptor comes from a human donor with high-grade serous ovarian cancer. The V gene is TRBV18, the J gene TRBJ2-7; maybe TRBD1 (5 bases). Sequencing was done on a sample of tumor tissue. The CDR3 DNA is TGTGCCAGCTCACGAGGCCTTCAGGGCACCTACGAGCAGTACTTC. This sequence encodes CASSRGLQGTYEQYF.